The present T cell receptor (beta chain) was sequenced within a study of shared clonotypes between healthy human individuals. Whole-study findings and limits: Lower generation probabilities were found for non-shared clonotypes than for those shared by all four donors.

Within Nashville, Tennessee resided all donors, each a Caucasian adult. A split of CD4+ cells into CD45RA+ naive and CD45RA-negative memory subsets was performed. Using immunoSEQ multiplex PCR, the repertoire was profiled, and TCRdb retains in-frame clones only, with some absent. The table has around 2,000,000 clones, roughly 96% seen once. The junction had 0 bases not matched to a gene; V was cut back by 2 bases and J by 4 bases. The CDR3 totals 14 residues. Germline CDR1 is MNHNY and CDR2 is SVGAGI (reference sequence). With respect to this clone: Its target is not known. Within the sample, other DNA sequences also encode this same CDR3.

This TCR was recovered from a man younger than 35 in good health. The rearrangement links TRBV6-6 to TRBJ1-4, with 8 positions matching TRBD1. Source material: naive CD4+ T cells sorted from blood. Sample subset: CD45RA+ positively selected. The DNA for the CDR3 is TGTGCCAGCAGTTACGGACAGGGTAATGAAAAACTGTTTTTT. It yields the protein CASSYGQGNEKLFF.